The 21 T cell receptor beta chains below were found in one sample sequenced in a study of OX40 agonist ivuxolimab in advanced cancers. The protocol used for the library was the immunoSEQ multiplex PCR assay. TCRdb limited this immuneACCESS table to in-frame rearrangements with V and J called. A share of clones is missing; checked studies link under half to unresolved V genes, and the rest is unexplained. Present in this sample are some 30,000 clones, around 93% of which were seen just once. The top ten constitute around 35% of the sample. The sequences come from CD4+ or CD8+ T cells sorted from blood, collected in a trial of the OX40 agonist ivuxolimab. These receptors were obtained from an adult with an advanced solid tumor such as melanoma, head and neck, liver or kidney cancer.

Only a few counts were recorded for this clone. The V gene is TRBV10-2, the J gene TRBJ2-7, with D unclear. This CDR3 contains 11 residues. V lost 2 bases to trimming and J lost 4 bases, with 3 bases between them. Germline lookup yields CDR1 WSHSY and CDR2 SAAADI. Here the CDR3 DNA reads TGCGCCAGCAGTGAGGGATACGAGCAGTACTTC. Amino acids: CASSEGYEQYF.

The chain is built from TRBV4-3 and TRBJ2-1; D unresolved. CDR3 length: 15 amino acids. Germline V gene data show CDR1 as LGHNA and CDR2 as YSLEER. The germline V and J ends were trimmed by 0 bases and 2 bases, with 8 bases remaining between them. The DNA for the CDR3 is TGCGCCAGCAGCCAAGAACCACTCACCTACAATGAGCAGTTCTTC. Its protein is CASSQEPLTYNEQFF.

The V gene is TRBV5-1, the J gene TRBJ2-1; the D gene is possibly TRBD2 (5 bases). The ends were cut back, 6 bases at V and 3 bases at J, with 22 bases in the middle. Germline V gene data show CDR1 as SGHRS and CDR2 as YFSETQ. The length of the CDR3 is 17 residues. CDR3 bases: TGCGCCAGCACCTACGATAGAGAGAGGGCCTTCTACAATGAGCAGTTCTTC. It specifies CASTYDRERAFYNEQFF.

This chain connects TRBV6-6 to TRBJ1-1; the D gene is possibly TRBD1 (6 bases). Trimming took 5 bases from V and 1 from J, leaving 14 bases between them. Germline V gene sequence: CDR1 MNHNY, CDR2 SVGAGI (reference sequence). The CDR3 length is 15 residues. This CDR3 is CASSDLTDRNTEAFF. The CDR3, as DNA: TGTGCCAGCAGTGACCTGACGGACAGGAACACTGAAGCTTTCTTT.

The chain recombines TRBV21-1 with TRBJ2-7. TRBV21-1 is a listed pseudogene. The CDR3 sequence is 15 residues long. The CDR3 DNA sequence: TGTGCCAGCAGCTCCCAAGTAACGGGACCTTTGGAGCAGTACTTC. This translates into CASSSQVTGPLEQYF.

The chain is built from TRBV10-3 and TRBJ1-2; D ambiguous. The germline gives CDR1 ENHRY, CDR2 SYGVKD. The CDR3 extends over 13 amino acids. V dropped 8 bases and J dropped 5 bases, with 15 bases sitting between them. Here the CDR3 reads CAIHETPQYGYTF. The DNA for the CDR3 is TGTGCCATCCACGAGACACCTCAATATGGCTACACCTTC.

J is TRBJ2-7 and V is TRBV11-2, with TRBD1 matching 8 bases. The CDR3 is 15 amino acids. Germline loops: CDR1 SGHAT, CDR2 FQNNGV. The V gene end was trimmed by 3 bases and the J gene end by 3 bases; junction bases not matched to a gene: 7. The CDR3 DNA sequence: TGTGCCAGCAGCTTGGTGGGACAGGTAAACTACGAGCAGTACTTC. It codes for CASSLVGQVNYEQYF.

The V gene is TRBV6-6, the J gene TRBJ1-5; 8 nucleotides agree with TRBD1. Unmatched junction bases numbered 2, after V lost 5 bases and J lost 2 bases. The CDR3 runs to 14 residues. Germline CDR1 and CDR2: MNHNY and SVGAGI (reference sequence). The CDR3 nucleotides read TGTGCCAGCAGTCGGGGACAGGGCAATCAGCCCCAGCATTTT. Translating it yields CASSRGQGNQPQHF.

V gene TRBV27 combines with J gene TRBJ1-5; D gene ambiguous. CDR1 MNHEY and CDR2 SMNVEV come from the germline V gene (reference sequence). V was trimmed by 5 bases and J by 1 base, leaving 12 bases between them. This CDR3 region has 15 residues. CDR3 in amino acids: CASSPWAGSNQPQHF. DNA for the CDR3: TGTGCCAGCAGTCCTTGGGCCGGAAGCAATCAGCCCCAGCATTTT.

The chain combines TRBV19 with TRBJ1-2; 9 nucleotides agree with TRBD1. The CDR3 is made up of 15 amino acids. Germline lookup yields CDR1 LNHDA and CDR2 SQIVND (reference sequence). Germline trimming cut 5 bases from V and 2 bases from J; bases unmatched to any gene: 6. The CDR3 spells CASSWGQGVNYGYTF. DNA of the CDR3: TGTGCCAGTAGTTGGGGACAGGGCGTGAACTATGGCTACACCTTC.

The chain employs TRBV13 and TRBJ2-7; the D call may be TRBD1 or TRBD2 (5 bases each). The V end was cut by 10 bases, the J end by 2 bases, with 15 bases between. Per germline, CDR1 PRHDT and CDR2 FYEKMQ (reference sequence). The CDR3 is made up of 13 amino acids. Here the CDR3 DNA reads TGTGCCACCTCCAAGAGGGGAACCTACGAGCAGTACTTC. It is translated as CATSKRGTYEQYF.

The chain joins TRBV6-5 to TRBJ2-2; 8 positions agree with TRBD1. There are 16 residues in the CDR3. Germline trimming cut 2 bases from V and 6 bases from J; bases unmatched to any gene: 8. The germline V gene encodes CDR1 MNHEY and CDR2 SVGAGI. The CDR3, as DNA: TGTGCCAGCAGTTACCTGACAGGGGATGGGGCCGGGGAGCTGTTTTTT. This sequence encodes CASSYLTGDGAGELFF.

The sample holds a few counts of this clone. The V and J genes are TRBV13 and TRBJ1-1; D gene uncertain. The CDR3 is made up of 14 amino acids. V was clipped by 1 base and J by 1 base, with 7 bases between them. The germline gives CDR1 PRHDT, CDR2 FYEKMQ (reference sequence). This chain's CDR3 is CASSLAGRNTEAFF. CDR3 bases: TGTGCCAGCAGCTTAGCTGGAAGGAACACTGAAGCTTTCTTT.

The gene calls are TRBV28 and TRBJ1-2; 8 nucleotides match TRBD1. CDR1 is MDHEN and CDR2 is SYDVKM in the germline V gene. This CDR3 has 14 amino acids. The V gene end was trimmed by 6 bases and the J gene end by 7 bases; junction bases not matched to a gene: 10. This CDR3 reads CASRETGVRFGYTF. The CDR3 DNA is TGTGCCAGCAGGGAGACAGGGGTTAGGTTTGGCTACACCTTC.

This rearrangement joins TRBV19 to TRBJ2-1; the match to TRBD2 covers 10 bases. This CDR3 region has 15 residues. Germline V CDR1 and CDR2: LNHDA, SQIVND (reference sequence). After removal of 10 bases from V and 12 bases from J, the junction contained 18 bases not matched to a gene. The CDR3 region is CATREPGGLALGQFF. In DNA form, the CDR3 reads TGTGCCACCAGGGAACCCGGGGGACTAGCGCTGGGGCAGTTCTTC.

This sequence joins TRBV7-9 and TRBJ2-3; D is unclear. Germline assignment: CDR1 SEHNR and CDR2 FQNEAQ (reference sequence). The CDR3 is 10 amino acids. V lost 6 bases and J 6 bases, leaving 4 bases between the germline ends. The CDR3 loop is CASRGDTQYF. CDR3 coding DNA: TGTGCCAGCAGGGGGGATACGCAGTATTTT.

The rearrangement joins TRBV9 to TRBJ1-2; TRBD1 aligns across 7 bases. Germline assignment: CDR1 SGDLS and CDR2 YYNGEE. J was trimmed by 4 bases and V by 4 bases; bases with no gene match: 13. CDR3 size: 16 residues. The CDR3 nucleotides read TGTGCCAGCAGCCCAGGGACAGCGACTAGCGTCTATGGCTACACCTTC. This gives the protein CASSPGTATSVYGYTF.

As to this clone: This CDR3 is also generated by other DNA sequences in the sample. The chain has TRBV9 and TRBJ1-5; D unresolved. V was clipped by 1 base and J by 2 bases, with 4 bases between them. The CDR3 has 13 amino acids. From germline, CDR1 is SGDLS and CDR2 YYNGEE. CDR3 DNA sequence: TGTGCCAGCAGCGTATCTGGCAATCAGCCCCAGCATTTT. It yields the protein CASSVSGNQPQHF.

This chain joins TRBV27 and TRBJ2-7; D uncertain. V was clipped by 5 bases and J by 5 bases, with 19 bases between them. This CDR3 has 15 residues. Germline CDR1 is MNHEY and CDR2 is SMNVEV (reference sequence). CDR3 in DNA: TGTGCCAGCAGTGACCCCGCTGGGTCCCGGGACGAGCAGTACTTC. It codes for CASSDPAGSRDEQYF.

V gene TRBV4-3 combines with J gene TRBJ1-1, with 7 bases that match TRBD1. The CDR3 has 16 amino acids. With V trimmed by 7 bases and J by 5 bases, 16 bases remained unmatched. Germline V gives CDR1 LGHNA, CDR2 YSLEER. The CDR3 DNA reads TGCGCCAGCACCGAGTTGGTAAAGGGGGCTCAAACTGAAGCTTTCTTT. The encoded protein is CASTELVKGAQTEAFF.

This sequence joins TRBV29-1 and TRBJ2-2; 7 nucleotides match TRBD2. Germline lookup yields CDR1 SQVTM and CDR2 ANQGSEA. This CDR3 contains 16 residues. The J segment lost 5 bases and the V segment lost 3 bases, leaving 12 bases of the junction unmatched. CDR3 in amino acids: CSVEGTEAGDTGELFF. In nucleotides, the CDR3 is TGCAGCGTTGAGGGAACGGAGGCGGGAGATACCGGGGAGCTGTTTTTT.